Presented here are 25 T cell receptor beta chains from one specimen sequenced in a study of T cells of healthy individuals. Each CDR3 protein is one row after TCRdb ran MiXCR on the 5' RACE reads. Here the sample spans about 53,000 distinct CDR3 sequences, over 12% being singletons. The origin of the receptors is a human donor in good health.

This clonotype was seen ten or more times. The chain recombines TRBV19 with TRBJ2-5; no definite D call. The V and J ends lost 3 bases and 7 bases respectively, with 12 bases between them. CDR3 size: 13 residues. Germline V CDR1 and CDR2: LNHDA, SQIVND (reference sequence). CDR3 sequence: CASSIEGWGTQYF. The CDR3 DNA sequence: TGTGCCAGTAGTATCGAAGGGTGGGGGACCCAGTACTTC. Filled out from reference TRBV19 and TRBJ2-5, the complete variable domain reads DGGITQSPKYLFRKEGQNVTLSCEQNLNHDAMYWYRQDPGQGLRLIYYSQIVNDFQKGDIAEGYSVSREKKESFPLTVTSAQKNPTAFYLCASSIEGWGTQYFGPGTRLLVL.

The chain is built from TRBV7-2 and TRBJ1-5; no clear D. The ends were cut back, 5 bases at V and 3 bases at J, with 8 bases in the middle. The CDR3 loop spans 13 amino acids. CDR1 and CDR2 (germline): SGHTA, FQGNSA. CDR3 sequence reads: CASSVVYNQPQHF. Here the CDR3 DNA reads TGTGCCAGCAGCGTAGTGTACAATCAGCCCCAGCATTTT.

This clonotype was seen a few times. V usage is TRBV29-1 and J usage is TRBJ2-3; TRBD2 aligns across 9 bases. Germline CDR1 SQVTM, CDR2 ANQGSEA. Germline trimming cut 7 bases from V and 10 bases from J; bases unmatched to any gene: 6. CDR3 length: 11 amino acids. CDR3 sequence reads: CSARRGGAQYF. In DNA form, the CDR3 reads TGCAGCGCCCGGCGGGGGGGCGCGCAGTATTTT.

In this sample, this clonotype turned up many times. DNA for the CDR3: TGTGCCAGCAGCGCACCGTACAATGAGCAGTTCTTC. Translating gives CASSAPYNEQFF. The rearrangement joins TRBV7-2 to TRBJ2-1; D is undetermined. The CDR3 is 12 residues long. Between the trimmed V and J ends, which lost 5 bases and 4 bases, there was a span of 6 bases. Germline V CDR1 and CDR2: SGHTA, FQGNSA.

The chain is built from TRBV2 and TRBJ2-5; the D gene is possibly TRBD1 (6 bases). Germline values: CDR1 SNHLY, CDR2 FYNNEI. The CDR3 sequence is 12 residues long. The ends were cut back, 5 bases at V and 7 bases at J, with 11 bases in the middle. Here the CDR3 DNA reads TGTGCCAGCAGTCCGACAGGTCCGACCCAGTACTTC. Its protein is CASSPTGPTQYF.

This clonotype was observed a handful of times. V is TRBV7-6 and J is TRBJ2-1; 10 nucleotides line up with TRBD2. The J segment lost 5 bases and the V segment lost 3 bases, leaving 10 bases of the junction unmatched. This CDR3 is 17 amino acids long. Germline CDR1 and CDR2: SGHVS and FNYEAQ. The CDR3 nucleotides are TGTGCCAGCAGCTTTCTAGCGGGAGTCAGCGTCGACAATGAGCAGTTCTTC. Residues: CASSFLAGVSVDNEQFF.

This clonotype was observed a few times. The CDR3 loop reads CASSEGRYGYTF. CDR3 sequence (DNA): TGTGCCAGCAGTGAGGGCAGATATGGCTACACCTTC. This chain links TRBV2 with TRBJ1-2; D unclear. Germline V gene lookup returns CDR1 SNHLY and CDR2 FYNNEI. This CDR3 is 12 amino acids long. Between the trimmed V and J ends, which lost 3 bases and 5 bases, there was a span of 7 bases.

This clonotype was detected many times. The chain combines TRBV7-2 with TRBJ1-6, with D unclear. The CDR3 is made up of 15 amino acids. Trimming removed 0 bases at V and 7 bases at J, with 10 bases between. CDR1 is SGHTA, CDR2 FQGNSA, per germline. CDR3 sequence (DNA): TGTGCCAGCAGCTTAGCCGGGCCCCCGAATTCACCCCTCCACTTT. As protein: CASSLAGPPNSPLHF.

The J gene is TRBJ2-1, the V gene TRBV6-7, with TRBD2 matching over 8 bases. TRBV6-7 is an ORF, with its function uncertain. The V and J ends lost 2 bases and 2 bases, in that order; junction bases with no gene match: 11. The CDR3 length is 18 residues. The CDR3 nucleotides read TGTGCCAGCAGTTACAAACTTAGGGCGGGGGGCGCCTACAATGAGCAGTTCTTC. Its protein is CASSYKLRAGGAYNEQFF.

V usage is TRBV11-2 and J usage is TRBJ1-3; D is undetermined. V lost 5 bases to trimming and J lost 2 bases, with 10 bases between them. CDR1 and CDR2 from the germline V gene are SGHAT and FQNNGV. This CDR3 comprises 14 residues. CDR3 sequence (DNA): TGTGCCAGCAGCCCAATGAGGGCTGGAAACACCATATATTTT. Its translation is CASSPMRAGNTIYF.

This clonotype was seen many times. This chain joins TRBV18 and TRBJ2-5, with a tentative D call TRBD1 (6 bases). Per germline, CDR1 KGHSH and CDR2 LQKENI. The CDR3 is made up of 15 amino acids. Trimming cost V 3 bases and J 4 bases, with 15 bases left between them. Here the CDR3 DNA reads TGTGCCAGCTCACCCATCTCAGGGGTGACAGAGACCCAGTACTTC. Translation gives CASSPISGVTETQYF.

This clonotype came up many times. The chain is built from TRBV20-1 and TRBJ2-7, with D unresolved. Germline CDR1 is DFQATT and CDR2 is SNEGSKA (reference sequence). V dropped 4 bases and J dropped 4 bases, with 11 bases sitting between them. The length of the CDR3 is 12 residues. CDR3 bases: TGCAGTGCTACCCCTCTCCAATACGAGCAGTACTTC. Protein: CSATPLQYEQYF.

The rearrangement joins TRBV5-1 to TRBJ2-1; D possibly corresponds to TRBD2 (6 bases). The CDR3 contains 14 residues. Germline CDR1 SGHRS, CDR2 YFSETQ. V lost 2 bases and J 8 bases, leaving 14 bases between the germline ends. CDR3 residues: CASSLGGNSDEQFF. The CDR3 region has the DNA TGCGCCAGCAGCTTAGGCGGGAATAGCGATGAGCAGTTCTTC.

This clonotype was detected ten times or more. This chain joins TRBV7-2 and TRBJ2-7; D unclear. Germline CDR1 is SGHTA and CDR2 is FQGNSA. The CDR3 has 9 amino acids. Deletions cut 8 bases from V and 4 bases from J, with 3 bases between. The CDR3 DNA follows: TGTGCCAGCGGATACGAGCAGTACTTC. It is translated as CASGYEQYF.

This clonotype came up a few times. The V call is TRBV7-2, the J call TRBJ2-5; D is unclear. The V gene lost 2 bases and the J gene lost 3 bases, with 10 bases spanning the gap. Germline values: CDR1 SGHTA, CDR2 FQGNSA. The length of the CDR3 is 14 residues. The CDR3 sequence: CASSLRGLKETQYF. The CDR3 DNA reads TGTGCCAGCAGCTTAAGAGGTCTAAAAGAGACCCAGTACTTC.

At least ten counts were recorded for this clonotype. The chain employs TRBV9 and TRBJ2-2; unclear D gene. The CDR3 runs to 15 residues. Trimming stripped 0 bases from V and 1 base from J, with 7 bases between. Germline CDR1 is SGDLS and CDR2 is YYNGEE. The CDR3 loop is CASSVDGLNTGELFF. CDR3 sequence (DNA): TGTGCCAGCAGCGTAGACGGATTGAACACCGGGGAGCTGTTTTTT.

At least ten counts were recorded for this clonotype. The J gene is TRBJ2-1, the V gene TRBV19; D ambiguous. CDR1 is LNHDA and CDR2 is SQIVND in the germline V gene (reference sequence). The V gene lost 6 bases and the J gene lost 12 bases, with 18 bases spanning the gap. The CDR3 spans 13 residues. The CDR3 spells CASSPNVAFGQFF. CDR3 coding DNA: TGTGCCAGTAGCCCCAACGTAGCATTTGGGCAGTTCTTC.

The chain uses TRBV4-3 and TRBJ2-2; D is possibly TRBD1 or TRBD2 (6 bases each). Germline V gene lookup returns CDR1 LGHNA and CDR2 YSLEER. Trimming left V 2 bases short and J 6 bases short, with 10 bases between. This CDR3 is 14 amino acids long. The CDR3 here is CASSQYREAGELFF. CDR3 nucleotides: TGCGCCAGCAGCCAATACAGGGAGGCCGGGGAGCTGTTTTTT.

The sample holds many counts of this clonotype. The chain links TRBV20-1 to TRBJ1-4; TRBD1 matches 9 bases. Germline trimming cut 3 bases from V and 8 bases from J; bases unmatched to any gene: 7. CDR3 length: 14 residues. Germline V gene lookup returns CDR1 DFQATT and CDR2 SNEGSKA (reference sequence). The CDR3 protein is CSASRGTGNEKLFF. CDR3 sequence (DNA): TGCAGTGCTAGCCGCGGGACAGGGAACGAAAAACTGTTTTTT.

This clonotype occurred many times. J is TRBJ1-5 and V is TRBV7-2; D unclear. The CDR3 is made up of 15 amino acids. Trimming removed 1 base from V and 4 bases from J, with 11 bases in between. Germline CDR1 reads SGHTA; CDR2 reads FQGNSA. CDR3 amino acids: CASSLEWDRNQPQHF. The DNA of the CDR3 is TGTGCCAGCAGCTTAGAATGGGATCGGAATCAGCCCCAGCATTTT.

The chain employs TRBV5-4 and TRBJ2-6; D possibly matches TRBD1 or TRBD2 (5 bases each). The length of the CDR3 is 18 residues. The germline V and J ends were trimmed by 4 bases and 4 bases, with 21 bases remaining between them. Per the germline V gene, CDR1 is SGHNT and CDR2 is YYREEE (reference sequence). CDR3 sequence reads: CASSPPPVPGTGANVLTF. CDR3 nucleotide sequence: TGTGCCAGCAGCCCCCCGCCTGTTCCGGGGACCGGGGCCAACGTCCTGACTTTC.

This clonotype occurred a few times. The V call is TRBV12-3 or TRBV12-4, the J call TRBJ1-4, with no clear D. The CDR3 has 13 amino acids. The V end lost 6 bases, the J end lost 4 bases, and 9 bases lay between the germline ends. The CDR3 DNA reads TGTGCCAGCAGCCGCGGGATTAATGAAAAACTGTTTTTT. Residues: CASSRGINEKLFF.

This clonotype has only a few counts. This chain links TRBV20-1 with TRBJ1-5; TRBD1 aligns across 9 bases. Germline CDR1 reads DFQATT; CDR2 reads SNEGSKA (reference sequence). The CDR3 has 16 residues. J gave up 7 bases and V 3 bases, and 13 bases lay outside the gene matches. CDR3 loop: CSARGVRDRVGQPQHF. The CDR3 DNA is TGCAGTGCTAGGGGGGTCCGGGACAGGGTAGGACAGCCCCAGCATTTT.

This clonotype was observed at least ten times. The J gene is TRBJ1-5, the V gene TRBV12-3 or TRBV12-4; D is possibly TRBD1 (5 bases). Deletions cut 3 bases from V and 2 bases from J, with 8 bases between. The CDR3 spans 14 residues. The CDR3 sequence is CASSLSGRNQPQHF. CDR3 DNA sequence: TGTGCCAGCAGTTTGTCAGGGCGCAATCAGCCCCAGCATTTT.

This clonotype turned up a few times. The chain has TRBV7-6 and TRBJ1-6; D remains ambiguous. With 5 bases removed from V and 18 bases from J, the gap between germline ends came to 17 bases. CDR3 size: 12 residues. CDR1 is SGHVS and CDR2 is FNYEAQ in the germline V gene. CDR3 coding DNA: TGTGCCAGCAGCCATAACCGGGCCTATAACCACTTT. Its protein product is CASSHNRAYNHF.